This TCR beta chain was sequenced during a study of cytomegalovirus exposure and HLA in healthy donors. Background on the study: Among the approximately 420 donors who were genotyped, about 80% fell in the genetic ancestry cluster that is associated with self-reported Caucasian donors. Regarding the study as a whole: Looking again later, the authors saw that most CMV-associated TCR beta chains seemed HLA-restricted. Specificity for CMV antigens was confirmed in vitro for a few of the CMV-associated chains.

Concerning this clone itself: Its antigen remains unknown.

The PCR employed 60 Vbeta primers together with 13 Jbeta primers. Sequencing used immunoSEQ multiplex PCR; TCRdb keeps in-frame clones, though not all of them. The sample shows some 150,000 clones, 77% of them seen only once. Germline V gives CDR1 LNHDA, CDR2 SQIVND (reference sequence). Trimming pared 6 bases from V and 0 bases from J, leaving 11 bases between. The CDR3 contains 15 residues. Sample: PBMCs. The sequence was collected from a woman in her thirties or forties in good health and CMV-seronegative. The rearrangement links TRBV19 to TRBJ2-2, with D tentatively TRBD2 (5 bases). CDR3 sequence reads: CASRGLPANTGELFF. CDR3 coding DNA: TGTGCCAGTAGAGGACTGCCCGCGAACACCGGGGAGCTGTTTTTT.